This is a list of T cell receptor beta chains from one sample in a study of T cell changes during pregnancy in multiple sclerosis. Assay: immunoSEQ multiplex PCR; the TCRdb copy retains only in-frame clones and omits some. The table records roughly 42,000 clones, around 90% of them present only once. Sequenced here: CD4+ T cells from peripheral blood mononuclear cells, sampled in the second trimester of pregnancy. These receptors were taken from a female donor with multiple sclerosis, enrolled in a pregnancy study. CDR3s include the opening cysteine and the closing phenylalanine or tryptophan. The D gene is left open where the match is weak. For some rows the clone size is stated as once, few or many, or as a class when expanded; others skip it.

abundance	v_gene	j_gene	d_gene	CDR3nt	CDR3aa
-	TRBV5-1	TRBJ2-3	TRBD1	TGCGCCAGCAGCCGGGACAGGGGGCCCGGAGATACGCAGTATTTT	CASSRDRGPGDTQYF
-	TRBV18	TRBJ2-7	-	TGTGCCAGCTCATGGGGCAAGGACGAGCAGTACTTC	CASSWGKDEQYF
-	TRBV19	TRBJ2-7	TRBD1	TGTGCCAGTAGTATTCAAGGGACAGGCTCCTACGAGCAGTACTTC	CASSIQGTGSYEQYF
-	TRBV6-5	TRBJ2-3	TRBD2	TGTGCCAGCAGTCGTGGACTAGCGGGCACAGATACGCAGTATTTT	CASSRGLAGTDTQYF
-	TRBV19	TRBJ2-2	-	TGTGCCAGTAGTATTGGGCCGGTGGTTACCGGGGAGCTGTTTTTT	CASSIGPVVTGELFF
few	TRBV19	TRBJ2-4	-	TGTGCCAGTAGTATATCGGAGGGTCTAGCCAAAAACATTCAGTACTTC	CASSISEGLAKNIQYF
-	TRBV5-1	TRBJ1-2	-	TGCGCCAGCAGCTTAGATTGGGCGACGGTGGTCGGCTACACCTTC	CASSLDWATVVGYTF
-	TRBV28	TRBJ1-5	TRBD1	TGTGCCACCAGGGGGAGCTTTAGCAATCAGCCCCAGCATTTT	CATRGSFSNQPQHF
-	TRBV18	TRBJ2-2	TRBD1	TGTGCCAGCTCACCCTTCCAACAGGGACAGGGTAACACCGGGGAGCTGTTTTTT	CASSPFQQGQGNTGELFF
-	TRBV6-6	TRBJ2-7	-	TGTGCCAGCAGTTTCCAGACCGGGACTGGCATCTACGAGCAGTACTTC	CASSFQTGTGIYEQYF
-	TRBV6-6	TRBJ2-2	TRBD1	TGTGCCAGCAGACAGGACAGGGGGCGCATCGGGGAGCTGTTTTTT	CASRQDRGRIGELFF
-	TRBV28	TRBJ2-7	TRBD2	TGTGCCAGCAGTTCAGCGGGAGGGGCGTCACAGCAGTACTTC	CASSSAGGASQQYF
-	TRBV19	TRBJ2-3	-	TGTGCCAGTAGTATAGTACGGCGGGGCACAGATACGCAGTATTTT	CASSIVRRGTDTQYF
-	TRBV19	TRBJ1-1	TRBD1	TGTGCCAGTAGTTACCAGACCGGGACAGGGACAGCTTTCTTT	CASSYQTGTGTAFF
once	TRBV4-1	TRBJ2-7	TRBD1	TGCGCCAGCAGCCAAGAGGACGTTGGGACAGGAGCCTACGAGCAGTACTTC	CASSQEDVGTGAYEQYF
once	TRBV29-1	TRBJ1-5	-	TGCAGCGTTGAAAGGACAGTCCATCAGCCCCAGCATTTT	CSVERTVHQPQHF